This T cell receptor beta chain emerged from a study of response to subunit inactivated influenza vaccine. General observations from the study: Authors suggested seasonal influenza vaccinations each recruit few new T cells.

After removal of 8 bases from V and 3 bases from J, the junction contained 5 bases not matched to a gene. Germline V gene data show CDR1 as SNHLY and CDR2 as FYNNEI. The CDR3 runs to 15 residues. TCRdb used MiXCR to reprocess the RT-PCR reads, holding one entry per CDR3 protein. This table has 500,000 to 650,000 distinct CDR3 sequences, 6.5% to 8% appearing once. About this clonotype itself: Its antigen remains unidentified.

This TCR was recovered from a man in his fifties or sixties who received an inactivated influenza vaccine. The chain joins TRBV2 to TRBJ2-7; 15 bases are shared with TRBD2. The sequences come from PBMCs from blood, collected less than 25 months after vaccination. The CDR3 sequence is CASSGLAGGVYEQYF. As DNA, the CDR3 is TGTGCCAGCTCGGGACTAGCGGGAGGAGTCTACGAGCAGTACTTC.